This T cell receptor (beta chain) was found in a study of T cells in Graves' hyperthyroidism and ophthalmopathy. In the study overall: Peripheral blood collection took place at initial diagnosis, before any treatment.

Researchers amplified the TCR beta CDR3 regions from RNA transcripts. When the TCR CDR3 underwent first-round RT-PCR, the HTBI primer set was used. TCRdb passed the multiplex PCR reads through MiXCR, listing each CDR3 protein once. The sample holds 400,000 to 600,000 distinct CDR3 sequences, about 20% seen once. The V segment lost 4 bases and the J segment 4 bases; nucleotides outside the gene matches: 7. Germline V gene lookup returns CDR1 LNHNV and CDR2 YYDKDF (reference sequence). The CDR3 totals 14 residues. The rearrangement joins TRBV15 to TRBJ2-7, with 7 bases lining up with TRBD1. Input material: blood. The clonotype was recovered from a young man with Graves' hyperthyroidism. Here the CDR3 reads CATSKRDRSYEQYF. The DNA for the CDR3 is TGTGCCACCAGCAAACGGGACAGATCTTACGAGCAGTACTTC.